Presented here are 16 T cell receptor beta chains from one specimen sequenced in a study of identical twins. Each CDR3 protein gets one entry after TCRdb re-called the 5' RACE reads with MiXCR. This table has around 140,000 distinct CDR3 sequences, under 4.5% appearing once. Sequenced input: memory T cells sorted from blood. These receptors all come from a man aged 18 to 30 in good health.

This clonotype has a count of ten or more. The chain links TRBV3-1 to TRBJ2-7; D not certain. Trimming removed 2 bases from V and 2 bases from J, with 4 bases in between. The CDR3 runs to 12 residues. CDR1 and CDR2 from the germline V gene are LGHDT and YNNKEL (reference sequence). The CDR3, as DNA: TGTGCCAGCAGCCAACTACCCTACGAGCAGTACTTC. Translating gives CASSQLPYEQYF.

This clonotype was recorded many times. For the CDR3, the DNA is TGTGCCAGCAGCCGGCCAGGGCTGTGGAATGAGCAGTTCTTC. It yields the protein CASSRPGLWNEQFF. This chain links TRBV14 with TRBJ2-1, with D tentatively TRBD1 (5 bases). With 4 bases removed from V and 7 bases from J, the gap between germline ends came to 14 bases. From germline, CDR1 is SGHDN and CDR2 FVKESK. The CDR3 is 14 residues long.

The gene calls are TRBV7-6 and TRBJ2-3; the match to TRBD2 covers 12 bases. The CDR3 spans 15 residues. Germline CDR1 is SGHVS and CDR2 is FNYEAQ. Losses at the gene ends were 4 bases for V and 5 bases for J; bases not matched to a gene: 4. The CDR3 nucleotides read TGTGCCAGCAGCTCGAGGGGACTAGCGGGAGATACGCAGTATTTT. This translates into CASSSRGLAGDTQYF.

This clonotype was counted ten times or more. This chain links TRBV15 with TRBJ2-1; D not resolved. V was pared by 0 bases and J by 4 bases, with 10 bases between. Per the germline V gene, CDR1 is LNHNV and CDR2 is YYDKDF (reference sequence). The CDR3 contains 15 residues. CDR3 residues: CATSRDWSQYNEQFF. The CDR3 bases are TGTGCCACCAGCAGAGATTGGTCACAGTACAATGAGCAGTTCTTC.

This clonotype has ten or more counts. The J gene is TRBJ2-3, the V gene TRBV12-3 or TRBV12-4; TRBD2 aligns across 12 bases. The V and J ends lost 4 bases and 4 bases, in that order; junction bases with no gene match: 6. The CDR3 is 16 amino acids. CDR3: CASSWLTSGRADTQYF. CDR3 nucleotide sequence: TGTGCCAGCAGTTGGTTGACTAGCGGGAGAGCAGATACGCAGTATTTT.

This clonotype was seen at least ten times. The chain couples TRBV6-1 to TRBJ2-7; D could derive from TRBD1 or TRBD2 (5 bases each). Looked up from germline, CDR1 is MNHNS and CDR2 is SASEGT. Trimming took off 4 bases at V and 3 bases at J, with 13 bases between the two ends. CDR3 size: 14 residues. CDR3: CASSGATGRYEQYF. Here the CDR3 DNA reads TGTGCCAGCAGTGGGGCCACGGGGCGCTACGAGCAGTACTTC.

This clonotype was recorded at least ten times. V usage is TRBV9 and J usage is TRBJ2-1; 11 bases are a match to TRBD2. Germline loops: CDR1 SGDLS, CDR2 YYNGEE. There are 19 residues in the CDR3. With V trimmed by 2 bases and J by 6 bases, 16 bases remained unmatched. The CDR3 sequence is CASSVDPVSGRALVNEQFF. The CDR3 DNA reads as TGTGCCAGCAGCGTGGACCCAGTTAGCGGGAGGGCCCTCGTCAATGAGCAGTTCTTC. The full variable domain, rest sourced from reference TRBV9 and TRBJ2-1, is DSGVTQTPKHLITATGQRVTLRCSPRSGDLSVYWYQQSLDQGLQFLIQYYNGEERAKGNILERFSAQQFPDLHSELNLSSLELGDSALYFCASSVDPVSGRALVNEQFFGPGTRLTVL.

This clonotype was counted many times. The gene calls are TRBV12-3 or TRBV12-4 and TRBJ2-1; 10 bases line up with TRBD2. This CDR3 is 13 amino acids long. J lost 10 bases, V lost 4 bases, and 4 bases had no gene match. CDR3 DNA sequence: TGTGCCAGCAGTTCAAGCGGGAGGGACGAGCAGTTCTTC. Residues: CASSSSGRDEQFF.

This clonotype was observed many times. This CDR3 reads CSVSKGQGAGYEQYV. The CDR3 bases are TGCAGCGTCTCAAAGGGACAGGGGGCGGGTTACGAGCAGTACGTC. The J gene is TRBJ2-7, the V gene TRBV29-1; 12 bases agree with TRBD1. The germline V gene has CDR1 SQVTM and CDR2 ANQGSEA. V trimming: 6 bases; J trimming: 4 bases; junction bases outside the gene matches: 10. This CDR3 spans 15 amino acids.

The sample holds many counts of this clonotype. The rearrangement links TRBV20-1 to TRBJ2-3, with TRBD1 matching over 7 bases. V trimming: 1 base; J trimming: 2 bases; junction bases outside the gene matches: 15. Germline V gene lookup returns CDR1 DFQATT and CDR2 SNEGSKA (reference sequence). The CDR3 covers 18 residues. The CDR3, as DNA: TGCAGTGCTAGAGTCTCAGGAGGACAGGCCCGTTTCACAGATACGCAGTATTTT. It specifies CSARVSGGQARFTDTQYF.

This clonotype was observed many times. J is TRBJ1-5 and V is TRBV28; no clear D. The ends were cut back, 2 bases at V and 0 bases at J, with 8 bases in the middle. The CDR3 covers 15 residues. CDR1 is MDHEN and CDR2 is SYDVKM in the germline V gene. CDR3 in amino acids: CASSLRQYSNQPQHF. CDR3 in DNA: TGTGCCAGCAGTTTAAGGCAGTATAGCAATCAGCCCCAGCATTTT.

Ten or more counts support this clonotype. The CDR3 spells CASSFLGFEAFF. In nucleotides, the CDR3 is TGTGCCAGCAGTTTCCTGGGCTTTGAAGCTTTCTTT. V and J are TRBV12-3 or TRBV12-4 and TRBJ1-1; D is unresolved. Trimming cost V 3 bases and J 7 bases, with 9 bases left between them. The CDR3 is 12 residues long.

Ten or more counts support this clonotype. J is TRBJ2-3 and V is TRBV7-2; a possible D gene is TRBD1 (7 bases). Germline CDR1 and CDR2: SGHTA and FQGNSA. This CDR3 has 16 amino acids. V lost 3 bases, J lost 2 bases, and 15 bases lay in between. CDR3 amino acids: CASSFSGGGLTDTQYF. The CDR3, as DNA: TGTGCCAGCAGCTTTAGCGGAGGGGGCCTCACAGATACGCAGTATTTT.

In this sample, this clonotype turned up many times. The chain uses TRBV3-1 and TRBJ2-1; weak D call: TRBD1 (5 bases). The CDR3 is 14 amino acids. Trimming pared 5 bases from V and 4 bases from J, leaving 12 bases between. Germline V gene data show CDR1 as LGHDT and CDR2 as YNNKEL (reference sequence). CDR3 residues: CASSVRAGYNEQFF. DNA for the CDR3: TGTGCCAGCAGCGTAAGGGCAGGGTACAATGAGCAGTTCTTC.

This clonotype was observed at least ten times. The chain employs TRBV7-2 and TRBJ2-7, with 8 positions matching TRBD2. Per germline, CDR1 SGHTA and CDR2 FQGNSA. The CDR3 spans 17 residues. V lost 6 bases to trimming and J lost 0 bases; unmatched junction nucleotides: 13. As DNA, the CDR3 is TGTGCCAGCAGTTCCGGCCCATCCGGGACTAGCTCCTACGAGCAGTACTTC. Translating it yields CASSSGPSGTSSYEQYF.

This clonotype was observed many times. V usage is TRBV6-2 or TRBV6-3 and J usage is TRBJ2-1; no definite D call. The CDR3 runs 15 residues. Germline V lookup: CDR1 MNHEY, CDR2 SVGEGT. Trimming removed 6 bases at V and 7 bases at J, with 19 bases between. The CDR3 protein is CASRPQRRLGNEQFF. The CDR3 region has the DNA TGTGCCAGCAGGCCTCAGCGCCGCTTGGGAAATGAGCAGTTCTTC.